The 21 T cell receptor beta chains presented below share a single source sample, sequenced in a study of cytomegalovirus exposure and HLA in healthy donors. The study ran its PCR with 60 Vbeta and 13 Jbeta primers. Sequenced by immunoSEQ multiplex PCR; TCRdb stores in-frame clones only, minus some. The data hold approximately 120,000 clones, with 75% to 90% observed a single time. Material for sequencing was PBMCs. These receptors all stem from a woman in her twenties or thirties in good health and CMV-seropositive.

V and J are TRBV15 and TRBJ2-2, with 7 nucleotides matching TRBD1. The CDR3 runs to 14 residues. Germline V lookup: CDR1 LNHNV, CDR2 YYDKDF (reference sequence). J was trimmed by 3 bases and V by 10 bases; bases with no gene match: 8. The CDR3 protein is CASRGGWDTGELFF. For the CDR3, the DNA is TGTGCCAGCAGAGGGGGCTGGGACACCGGGGAGCTGTTTTTT.

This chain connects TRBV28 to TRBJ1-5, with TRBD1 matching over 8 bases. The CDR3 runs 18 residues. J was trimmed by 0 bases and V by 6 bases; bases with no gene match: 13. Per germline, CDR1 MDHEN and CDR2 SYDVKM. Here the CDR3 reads CASSSPGQEFYSNQPQHF. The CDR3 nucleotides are TGTGCCAGCAGCTCGCCGGGACAGGAGTTTTATAGCAATCAGCCCCAGCATTTT.

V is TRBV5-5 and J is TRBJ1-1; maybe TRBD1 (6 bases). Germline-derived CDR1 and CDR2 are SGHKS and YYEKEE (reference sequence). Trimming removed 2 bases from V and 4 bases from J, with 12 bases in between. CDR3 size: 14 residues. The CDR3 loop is CASSLQGWGTEAFF. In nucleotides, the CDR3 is TGTGCCAGCAGCTTACAGGGTTGGGGCACTGAAGCTTTCTTT.

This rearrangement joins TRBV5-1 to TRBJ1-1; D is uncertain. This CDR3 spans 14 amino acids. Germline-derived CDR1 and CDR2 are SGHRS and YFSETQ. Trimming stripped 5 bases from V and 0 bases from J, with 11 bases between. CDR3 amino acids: CASRSGSMNTEAFF. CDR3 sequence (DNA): TGCGCCAGCAGATCGGGGTCCATGAACACTGAAGCTTTCTTT.

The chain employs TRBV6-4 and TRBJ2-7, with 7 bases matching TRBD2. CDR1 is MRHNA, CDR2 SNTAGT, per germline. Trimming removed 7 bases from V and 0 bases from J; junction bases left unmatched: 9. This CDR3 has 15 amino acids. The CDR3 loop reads CASNPSGERSYEQYF. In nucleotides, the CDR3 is TGTGCCAGCAACCCAAGCGGGGAACGCTCCTACGAGCAGTACTTC.

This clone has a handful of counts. This CDR3 is CASSQGLHTDTQYF. CDR3 DNA: TGTGCCAGCAGCCAGGGACTTCACACAGATACGCAGTATTTT. The V call is TRBV7-3, the J call TRBJ2-3; a weak D match, TRBD2 (6 bases). Germline V gene sequence: CDR1 SGHTA, CDR2 FQGTGA. The germline V and J ends were trimmed by 5 bases and 2 bases, with 11 bases remaining between them. CDR3 size: 14 residues. Full variable domain (rest looked up from reference TRBV7-3 and TRBJ2-3): GAGVSQTPSNKVTEKGKYVELRCDPISGHTALYWYRQSLGQGPEFLIYFQGTGAADDSGLPNDRFFAVRPEGSVSTLKIQRTERGDSAVYLCASSQGLHTDTQYFGPGTRLTVL.

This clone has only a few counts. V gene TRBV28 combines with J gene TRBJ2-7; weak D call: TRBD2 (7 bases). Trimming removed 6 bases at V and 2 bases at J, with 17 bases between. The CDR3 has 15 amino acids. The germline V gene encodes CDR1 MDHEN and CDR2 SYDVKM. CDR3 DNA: TGTGCCAGCAGCCCCCTTAGAGGGGGGGCCTACGAGCAGTACTTC. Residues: CASSPLRGGAYEQYF.

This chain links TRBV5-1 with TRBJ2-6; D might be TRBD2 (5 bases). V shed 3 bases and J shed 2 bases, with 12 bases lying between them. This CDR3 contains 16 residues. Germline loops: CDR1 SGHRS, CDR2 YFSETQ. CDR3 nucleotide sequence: TGCGCCAGCAGCTACGGGGTAATGGCTGGGGCCAACGTCCTGACTTTC. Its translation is CASSYGVMAGANVLTF.

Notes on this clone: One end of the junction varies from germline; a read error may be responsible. CDR3 nucleotide sequence: TGTGCCAGCAGCCTGATTCAGGGAAGCAATCGGCCCCAGCATTTT. Amino acids: CASSLIQGSNRPQHF. V gene TRBV6-1 combines with J gene TRBJ1-5; weak D call: TRBD1 (5 bases). Germline-derived CDR1 and CDR2 are MNHNS and SASEGT. The CDR3 loop spans 15 amino acids.

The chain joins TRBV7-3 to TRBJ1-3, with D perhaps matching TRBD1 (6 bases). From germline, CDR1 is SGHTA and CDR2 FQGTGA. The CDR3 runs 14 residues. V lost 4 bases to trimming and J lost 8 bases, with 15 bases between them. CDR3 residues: CASSSGRPGDTIYF. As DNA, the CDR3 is TGTGCCAGCAGCTCTGGACGGCCAGGGGACACCATATATTTT.

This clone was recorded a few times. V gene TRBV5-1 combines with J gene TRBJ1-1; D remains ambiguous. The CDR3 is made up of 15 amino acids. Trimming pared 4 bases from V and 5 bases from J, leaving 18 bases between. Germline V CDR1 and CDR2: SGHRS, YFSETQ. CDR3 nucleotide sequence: TGCGCCAGCAGCCTTCACCCTCGAGCGGGAACTGAAGCTTTCTTT. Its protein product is CASSLHPRAGTEAFF.

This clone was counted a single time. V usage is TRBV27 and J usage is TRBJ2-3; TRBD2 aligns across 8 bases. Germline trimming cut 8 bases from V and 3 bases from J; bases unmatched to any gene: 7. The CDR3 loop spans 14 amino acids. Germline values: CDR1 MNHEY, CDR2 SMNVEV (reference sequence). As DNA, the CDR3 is TGTGCCAGCGGGTTTAGCGGGGCAACAGATACGCAGTATTTT. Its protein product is CASGFSGATDTQYF.

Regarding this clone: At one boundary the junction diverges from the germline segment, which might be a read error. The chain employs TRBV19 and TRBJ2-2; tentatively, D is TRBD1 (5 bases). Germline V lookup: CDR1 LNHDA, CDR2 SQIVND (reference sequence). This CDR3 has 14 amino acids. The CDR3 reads CASIGQPNAGELFF. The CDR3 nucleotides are TGTGCCAGTATTGGACAACCGAACGCCGGGGAGCTGTTTTTT.

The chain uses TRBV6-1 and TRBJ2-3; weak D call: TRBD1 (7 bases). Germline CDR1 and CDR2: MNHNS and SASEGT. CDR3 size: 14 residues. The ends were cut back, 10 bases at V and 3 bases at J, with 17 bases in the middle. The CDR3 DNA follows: TGTGCCACCGGTTCGACAGGGAGGACAGATACGCAGTATTTT. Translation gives CATGSTGRTDTQYF.

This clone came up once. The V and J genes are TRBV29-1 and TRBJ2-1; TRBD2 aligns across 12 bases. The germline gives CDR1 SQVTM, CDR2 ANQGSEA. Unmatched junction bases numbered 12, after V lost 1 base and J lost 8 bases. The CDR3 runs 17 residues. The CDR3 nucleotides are TGCAGCGTTGAAGCTAGCGGGAGGGGGGGCTATGGAGATGAGCAGTTCTTC. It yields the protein CSVEASGRGGYGDEQFF.

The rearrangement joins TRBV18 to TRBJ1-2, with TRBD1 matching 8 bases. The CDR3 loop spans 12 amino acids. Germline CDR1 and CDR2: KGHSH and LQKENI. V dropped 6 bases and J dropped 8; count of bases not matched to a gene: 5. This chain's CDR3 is CASSPDREGYTF. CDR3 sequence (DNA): TGTGCCAGCTCCCCGGACAGGGAAGGCTACACCTTC.

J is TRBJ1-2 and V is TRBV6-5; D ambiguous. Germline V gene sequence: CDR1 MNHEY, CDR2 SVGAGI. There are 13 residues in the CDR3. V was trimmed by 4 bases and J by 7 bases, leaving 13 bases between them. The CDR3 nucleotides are TGTGCCAGCAGTTCTGGGGAGGGAAGTGGCTACACCTTC. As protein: CASSSGEGSGYTF.

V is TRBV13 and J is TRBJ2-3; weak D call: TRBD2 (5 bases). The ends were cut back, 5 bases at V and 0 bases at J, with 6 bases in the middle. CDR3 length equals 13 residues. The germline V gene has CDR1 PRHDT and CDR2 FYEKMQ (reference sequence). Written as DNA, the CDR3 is TGTGCCAGCAGCCTAGCTAGCACAGATACGCAGTATTTT. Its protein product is CASSLASTDTQYF.

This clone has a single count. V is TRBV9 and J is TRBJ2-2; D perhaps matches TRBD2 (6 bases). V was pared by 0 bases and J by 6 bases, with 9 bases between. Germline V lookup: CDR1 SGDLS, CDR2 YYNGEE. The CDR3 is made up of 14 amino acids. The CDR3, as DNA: TGTGCCAGCAGCGTAGGGGGGGACGCCGGGGAGCTGTTTTTT. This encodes CASSVGGDAGELFF.

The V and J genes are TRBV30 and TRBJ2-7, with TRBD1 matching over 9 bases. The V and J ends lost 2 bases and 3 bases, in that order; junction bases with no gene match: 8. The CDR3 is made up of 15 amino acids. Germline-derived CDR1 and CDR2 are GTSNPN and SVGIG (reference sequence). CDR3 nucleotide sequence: TGTGCCTGGAGTCCTCTCGGGACAGGGCACTACGAGCAGTACTTC. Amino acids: CAWSPLGTGHYEQYF.

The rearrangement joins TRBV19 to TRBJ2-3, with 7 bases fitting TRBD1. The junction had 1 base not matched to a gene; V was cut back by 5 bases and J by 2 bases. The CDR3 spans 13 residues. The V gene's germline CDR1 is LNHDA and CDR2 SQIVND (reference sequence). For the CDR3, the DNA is TGTGCCAGTAGTGACAGGGCCACAGATACGCAGTATTTT. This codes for CASSDRATDTQYF.